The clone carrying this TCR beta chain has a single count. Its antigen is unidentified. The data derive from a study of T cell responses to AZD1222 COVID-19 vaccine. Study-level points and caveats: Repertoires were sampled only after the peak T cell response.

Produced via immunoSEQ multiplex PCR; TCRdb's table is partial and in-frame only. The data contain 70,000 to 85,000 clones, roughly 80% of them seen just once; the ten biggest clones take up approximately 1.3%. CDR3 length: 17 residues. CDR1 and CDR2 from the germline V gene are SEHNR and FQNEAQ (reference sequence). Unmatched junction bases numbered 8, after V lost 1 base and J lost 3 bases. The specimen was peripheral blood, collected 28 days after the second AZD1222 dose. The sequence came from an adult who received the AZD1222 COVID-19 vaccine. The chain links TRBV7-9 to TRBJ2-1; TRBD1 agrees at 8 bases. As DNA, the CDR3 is TGTGCCAGCAGCTTAGGGGAATGGACAGGGATCTACAATGAGCAGTTCTTC. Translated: CASSLGEWTGIYNEQFF.